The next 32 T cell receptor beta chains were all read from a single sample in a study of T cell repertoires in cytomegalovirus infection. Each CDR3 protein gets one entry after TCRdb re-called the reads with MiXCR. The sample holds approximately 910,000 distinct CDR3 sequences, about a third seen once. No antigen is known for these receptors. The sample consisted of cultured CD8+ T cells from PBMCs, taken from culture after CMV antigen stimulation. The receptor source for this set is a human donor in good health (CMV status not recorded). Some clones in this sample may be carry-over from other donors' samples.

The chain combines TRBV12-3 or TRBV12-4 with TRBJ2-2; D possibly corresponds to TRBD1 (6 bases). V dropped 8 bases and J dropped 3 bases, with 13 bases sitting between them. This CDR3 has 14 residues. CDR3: CASAIGQYTGELFF. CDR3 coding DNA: TGTGCCAGCGCTATCGGACAGTACACCGGGGAGCTGTTTTTT.

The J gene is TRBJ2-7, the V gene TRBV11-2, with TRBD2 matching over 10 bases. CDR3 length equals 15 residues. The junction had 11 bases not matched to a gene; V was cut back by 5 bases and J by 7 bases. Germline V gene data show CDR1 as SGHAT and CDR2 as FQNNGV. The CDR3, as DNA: TGTGCCAGCAGCCCGGACTGGAGCGGGGGGGCGGAGCAGTACTTC. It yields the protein CASSPDWSGGAEQYF. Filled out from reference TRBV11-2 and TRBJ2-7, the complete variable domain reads EAGVAQSPRYKIIEKRQSVAFWCNPISGHATLYWYQQILGQGPKLLIQFQNNGVVDDSQLPKDRFSAERLKGVDSTLKIQPAKLEDSAVYLCASSPDWSGGAEQYFGPGTRLTVT.

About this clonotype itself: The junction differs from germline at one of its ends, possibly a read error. CDR3 residues: CAGSPPDLWNTEAFF. CDR3 DNA sequence: TGTGCCGGCAGCCCCCCCGACCTCTGGAACACTGAAGCTTTCTTT. The chain recombines TRBV7-9 with TRBJ1-1; D remains unclear. The germline gives CDR1 SEHNR, CDR2 FQNEAQ (reference sequence). The CDR3 has 15 amino acids.

The CDR3 sequence: CASSLGGGTNTEAFF. CDR3 DNA sequence: TGTGCCAGCAGCTTGGGGGGAGGAACGAACACTGAAGCTTTCTTT. The J gene is TRBJ1-1, the V gene TRBV5-6; no firm D call. CDR1 and CDR2 (germline): SGHDT, YYEEEE. V was clipped by 0 bases and J by 1 base, with 10 bases between them. The CDR3 length is 15 residues.

The CDR3 nucleotides are TGTGCCAGCAGCCAGACCATGGACAGTTCCCTTCCCTACAATGAGCAGTTCTTC. This translates into CASSQTMDSSLPYNEQFF. The chain joins TRBV4-2 to TRBJ2-1; TRBD1 is a possible D gene (6 bases). There are 18 residues in the CDR3. V gave up 3 bases and J gave up 2 bases, with 20 bases separating them. In germline, CDR1 is LGHNA, CDR2 YNFKEQ.

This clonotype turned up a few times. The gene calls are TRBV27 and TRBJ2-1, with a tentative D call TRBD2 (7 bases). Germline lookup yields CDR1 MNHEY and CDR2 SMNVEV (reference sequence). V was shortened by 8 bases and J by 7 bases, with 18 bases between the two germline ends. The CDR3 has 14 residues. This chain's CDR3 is CASHLGRGRNEQFF. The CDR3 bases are TGTGCCAGCCACCTCGGGCGGGGGCGTAATGAGCAGTTCTTC.

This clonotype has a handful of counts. In DNA, the CDR3 is TGTGCCAGCAGCTACCGACAGGGCGAGGACACAGATACGCAGTATTTT. Protein sequence: CASSYRQGEDTDTQYF. This rearrangement joins TRBV7-9 to TRBJ2-3; 7 bases map to TRBD1. The length of the CDR3 is 16 residues. Germline V CDR1 and CDR2: SEHNR, FQNEAQ (reference sequence). V lost 4 bases to trimming and J lost 2 bases; unmatched junction nucleotides: 9. Full variable domain (missing parts from reference TRBV7-9 and TRBJ2-3): DTGVSQNPRHKITKRGQNVTFRCDPISEHNRLYWYRQTLGQGPEFLTYFQNEAQLEKSRLLSDRFSAERPKGSFSTLEIQRTEQGDSAMYLCASSYRQGEDTDTQYFGPGTRLTVL.

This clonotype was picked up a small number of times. The CDR3 DNA follows: TGTGCCAGCAGTTTAGCATCCAAGGATGAGCAGTTCTTC. Translation gives CASSLASKDEQFF. The chain employs TRBV12-3 or TRBV12-4 and TRBJ2-1; D gene unclear. This CDR3 is built from 13 residues. With 0 bases removed from V and 8 bases from J, the gap between germline ends came to 8 bases.

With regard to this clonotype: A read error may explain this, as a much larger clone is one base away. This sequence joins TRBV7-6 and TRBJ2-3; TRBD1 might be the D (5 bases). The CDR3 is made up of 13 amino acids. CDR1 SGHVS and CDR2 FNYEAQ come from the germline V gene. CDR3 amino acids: CVSSLAGSGTQYF. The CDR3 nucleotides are TGTGTCAGCAGCTTAGCAGGGTCGGGTACGCAGTATTTT.

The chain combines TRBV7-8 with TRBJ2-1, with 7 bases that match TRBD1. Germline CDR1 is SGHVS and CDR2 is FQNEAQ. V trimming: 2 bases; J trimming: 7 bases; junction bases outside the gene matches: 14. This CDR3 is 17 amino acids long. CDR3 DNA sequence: TGTGCCAGCAGCTTAATGAGACAGGGAAGAGGTACGAATGAGCAGTTCTTC. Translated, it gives CASSLMRQGRGTNEQFF.

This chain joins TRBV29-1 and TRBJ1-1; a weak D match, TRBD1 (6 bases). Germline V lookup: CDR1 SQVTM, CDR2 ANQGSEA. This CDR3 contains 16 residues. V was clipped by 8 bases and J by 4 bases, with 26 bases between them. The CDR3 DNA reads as TGCAGCCCCGGGGGGGCAGATGGTCTCCCAGGCACTGAAGCTTTCTTT. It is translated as CSPGGADGLPGTEAFF.

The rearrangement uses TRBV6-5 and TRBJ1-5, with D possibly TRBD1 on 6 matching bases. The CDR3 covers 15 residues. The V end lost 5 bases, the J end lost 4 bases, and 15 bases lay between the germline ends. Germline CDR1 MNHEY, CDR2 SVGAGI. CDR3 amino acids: CASSIRGNGNQPQHF. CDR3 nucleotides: TGTGCCAGCAGTATAAGGGGGAATGGTAATCAGCCCCAGCATTTT.

The CDR3 is CASSYGAPQNTEAFF. Written as DNA, the CDR3 is TGTGCCAGCAGTTACGGGGCTCCTCAGAACACTGAAGCTTTCTTT. The chain has TRBV6-5 and TRBJ1-1; perhaps TRBD1 as D (5 bases). The CDR3 has 15 amino acids. V was shortened by 2 bases and J by 1 base, with 11 bases between the two germline ends. Germline assignment: CDR1 MNHEY and CDR2 SVGAGI.

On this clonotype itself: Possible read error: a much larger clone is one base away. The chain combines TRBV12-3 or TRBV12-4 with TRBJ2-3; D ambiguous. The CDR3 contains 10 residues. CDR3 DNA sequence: TGTGCCGGCAGTTCAGATACGCAGTATTTT. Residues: CAGSSDTQYF.

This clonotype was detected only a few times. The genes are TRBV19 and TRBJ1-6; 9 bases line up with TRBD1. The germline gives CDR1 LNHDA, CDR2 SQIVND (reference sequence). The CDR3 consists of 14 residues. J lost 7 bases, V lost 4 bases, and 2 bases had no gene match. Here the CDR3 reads CASSRQGENSPLHF. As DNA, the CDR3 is TGTGCCAGTAGTAGACAGGGGGAGAATTCACCCCTCCACTTT. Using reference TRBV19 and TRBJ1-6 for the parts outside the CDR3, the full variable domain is DGGITQSPKYLFRKEGQNVTLSCEQNLNHDAMYWYRQDPGQGLRLIYYSQIVNDFQKGDIAEGYSVSREKKESFPLTVTSAQKNPTAFYLCASSRQGENSPLHFGNGTRLTVT.

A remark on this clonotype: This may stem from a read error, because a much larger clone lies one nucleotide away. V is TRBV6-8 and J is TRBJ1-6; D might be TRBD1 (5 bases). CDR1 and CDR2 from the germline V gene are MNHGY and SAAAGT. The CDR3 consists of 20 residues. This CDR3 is CVSSISILGEGSSYNSPLHF. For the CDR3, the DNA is TGTGTCAGCAGTATATCTATCCTAGGGGAGGGGAGCTCCTATAATTCACCCCTCCACTTT.

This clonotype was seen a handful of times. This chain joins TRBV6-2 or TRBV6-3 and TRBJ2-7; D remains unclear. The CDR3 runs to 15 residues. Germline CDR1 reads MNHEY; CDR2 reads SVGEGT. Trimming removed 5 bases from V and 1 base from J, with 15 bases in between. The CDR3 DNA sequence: TGTGCCAGCAGTCAACGGGCGCTGGCATCCTACGAGCAGTACGTC. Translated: CASSQRALASYEQYV.

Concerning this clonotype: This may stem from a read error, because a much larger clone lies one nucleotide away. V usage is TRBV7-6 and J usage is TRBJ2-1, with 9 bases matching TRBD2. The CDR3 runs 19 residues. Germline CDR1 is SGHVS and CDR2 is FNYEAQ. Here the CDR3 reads CTSSLAQGSKRGAYNEQFF. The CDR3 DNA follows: TGTACCAGCAGCTTAGCGCAAGGTTCCAAGCGGGGGGCGTACAATGAGCAGTTCTTC.

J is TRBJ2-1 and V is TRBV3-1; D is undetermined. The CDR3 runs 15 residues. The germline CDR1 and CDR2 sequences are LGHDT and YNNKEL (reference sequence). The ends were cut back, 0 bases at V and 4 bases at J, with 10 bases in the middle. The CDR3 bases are TGTGCCAGCAGCCAAGAATCCCCCGTATACAATGAGCAGTTCTTC. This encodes CASSQESPVYNEQFF.

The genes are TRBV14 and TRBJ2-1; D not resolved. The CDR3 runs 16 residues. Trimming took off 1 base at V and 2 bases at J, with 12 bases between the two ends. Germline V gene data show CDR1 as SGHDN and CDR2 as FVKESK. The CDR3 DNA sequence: TGTGCCAGCAGCCAAGTCGGTCTCGAACCCTACAATGAGCAGTTCTTC. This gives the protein CASSQVGLEPYNEQFF.

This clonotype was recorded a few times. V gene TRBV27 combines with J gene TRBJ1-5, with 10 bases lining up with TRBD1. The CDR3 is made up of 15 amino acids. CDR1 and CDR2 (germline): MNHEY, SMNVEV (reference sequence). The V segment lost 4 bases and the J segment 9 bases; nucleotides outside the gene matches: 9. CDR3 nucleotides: TGTGCCAGCAGTTCCCGGGACAGGGGCGACTGGCCCCAGCATTTT. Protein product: CASSSRDRGDWPQHF.

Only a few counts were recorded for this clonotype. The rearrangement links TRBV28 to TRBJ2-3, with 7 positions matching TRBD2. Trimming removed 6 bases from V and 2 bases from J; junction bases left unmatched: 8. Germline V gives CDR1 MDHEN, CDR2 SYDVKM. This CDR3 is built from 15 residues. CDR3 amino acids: CASRLLAETTDTQYF. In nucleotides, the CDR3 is TGTGCCAGCAGGCTTCTAGCGGAGACCACAGATACGCAGTATTTT.

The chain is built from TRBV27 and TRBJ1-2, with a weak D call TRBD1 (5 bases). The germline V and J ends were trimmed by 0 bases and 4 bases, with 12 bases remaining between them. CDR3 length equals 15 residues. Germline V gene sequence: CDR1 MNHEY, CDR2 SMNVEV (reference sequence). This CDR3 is CASSLSSGGVYGYTF. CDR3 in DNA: TGTGCCAGCAGTTTATCGTCCGGGGGAGTCTATGGCTACACCTTC.

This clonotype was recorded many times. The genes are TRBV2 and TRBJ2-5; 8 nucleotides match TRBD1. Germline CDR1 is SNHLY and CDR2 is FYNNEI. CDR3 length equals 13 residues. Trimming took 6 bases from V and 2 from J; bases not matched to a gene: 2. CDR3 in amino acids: CASRTGEQETQYF. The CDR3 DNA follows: TGTGCCAGCAGGACAGGGGAACAAGAGACCCAGTACTTC.

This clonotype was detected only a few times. CDR3 amino acids: CASQGPWEEQYF. The CDR3 region has the DNA TGTGCCAGTCAGGGCCCGTGGGAGGAGCAGTACTTC. The chain uses TRBV6-2 or TRBV6-3 and TRBJ2-7; D tentatively reads TRBD1 or TRBD2 (5 bases each). The CDR3 is 12 residues long. Trimming removed 9 bases from V and 7 bases from J, with 16 bases in between. Germline V gene sequence: CDR1 MNHEY, CDR2 SVGEGT.

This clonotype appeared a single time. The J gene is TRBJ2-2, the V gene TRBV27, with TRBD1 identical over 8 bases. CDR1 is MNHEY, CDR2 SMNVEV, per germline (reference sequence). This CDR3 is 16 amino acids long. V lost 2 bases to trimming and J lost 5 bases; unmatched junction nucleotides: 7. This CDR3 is CASSLTGQGGTGELFF. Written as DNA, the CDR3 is TGTGCCAGCAGTTTAACTGGACAGGGTGGGACCGGGGAGCTGTTTTTT.

The CDR3 sequence: CASSIGQVNQPQHF. For the CDR3, the DNA is TGTGCCAGTAGTATAGGACAGGTTAATCAGCCCCAGCATTTT. The V and J genes are TRBV19 and TRBJ1-5; a weak D match, TRBD1 (6 bases). This CDR3 is 14 amino acids long. From germline, CDR1 is LNHDA and CDR2 SQIVND (reference sequence). V lost 1 base to trimming and J lost 4 bases, with 8 bases between them. Variable domain in full (rest from reference TRBV19 and TRBJ1-5): DGGITQSPKYLFRKEGQNVTLSCEQNLNHDAMYWYRQDPGQGLRLIYYSQIVNDFQKGDIAEGYSVSREKKESFPLTVTSAQKNPTAFYLCASSIGQVNQPQHFGDGTRLSIL.

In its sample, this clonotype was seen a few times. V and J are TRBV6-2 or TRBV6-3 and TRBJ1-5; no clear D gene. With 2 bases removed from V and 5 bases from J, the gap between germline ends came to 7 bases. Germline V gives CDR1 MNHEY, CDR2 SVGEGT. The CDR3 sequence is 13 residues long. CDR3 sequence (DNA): TGTGCCAGCAGTTACCGGGCGGATCAGCCCCAGCATTTT. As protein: CASSYRADQPQHF.

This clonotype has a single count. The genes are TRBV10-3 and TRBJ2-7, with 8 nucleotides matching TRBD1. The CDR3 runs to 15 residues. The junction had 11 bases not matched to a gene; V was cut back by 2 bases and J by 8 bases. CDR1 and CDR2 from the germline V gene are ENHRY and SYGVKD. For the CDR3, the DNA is TGTGCCATCAGTGAGGGACAGGGCGCTTTTTTACAGCAGTACGTC. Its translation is CAISEGQGAFLQQYV.

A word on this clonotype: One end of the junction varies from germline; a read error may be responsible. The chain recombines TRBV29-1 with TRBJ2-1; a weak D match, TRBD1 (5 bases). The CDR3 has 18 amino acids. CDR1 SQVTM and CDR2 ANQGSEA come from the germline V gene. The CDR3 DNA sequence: TGCAGCGTCGAAGGGCCCAAGGGCAGGGCGTCCTCCTACAATGAGCAGTTCTTC. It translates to CSVEGPKGRASSYNEQFF.

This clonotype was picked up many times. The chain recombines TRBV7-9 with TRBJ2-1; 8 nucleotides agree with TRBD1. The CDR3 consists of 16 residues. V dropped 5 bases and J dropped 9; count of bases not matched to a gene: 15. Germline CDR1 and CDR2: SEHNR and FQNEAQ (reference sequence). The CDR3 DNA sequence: TGTGCCAGCAGCCAATTCTCTTCGGACAGGGCCAGTGAGCAGTTCTTC. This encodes CASSQFSSDRASEQFF.

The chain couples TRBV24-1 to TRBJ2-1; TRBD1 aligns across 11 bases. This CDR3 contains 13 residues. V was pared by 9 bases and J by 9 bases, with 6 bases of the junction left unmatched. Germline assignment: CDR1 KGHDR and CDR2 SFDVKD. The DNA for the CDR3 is TGTGCCACCGGCGGACAGGGGGCAAGTGAGCAGTTCTTC. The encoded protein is CATGGQGASEQFF.